This is a list of T cell receptor beta chains from one sample in a study of cytomegalovirus exposure and HLA in healthy donors. TCRdb's copy holds only in-frame clones and misses some; the assay was immunoSEQ multiplex PCR. The sample comprises some 92,000 clones, 75% to 85% of which are singletons, and approximately 9.9% rests with the top ten. Sample: PBMCs. The receptors come from a young man in good health and CMV-seropositive. The CDR3 runs from the conserved cysteine through the conserved F or W.

v_gene | CDR3aa
TRBV2 | CASRGQGAAQPQHF
TRBV15 | CATSREDLTGGVNSPLHF
TRBV30 | CAWSDRDEQYF
TRBV30 | CAWSVSGGSGNTIYF
TRBV21-1 | CASRKEGAGGYDTEAFF
TRBV5-6 | CASSSVAGGPAYEQYF
TRBV2 | CASRAGTSSYNEQFF
TRBV6-1 | CASTDRAGDEQYF
TRBV5-4 | CASSFEAYEQYF
TRBV5-4 | CASSAAGVPSNQPQHF
TRBV29-1 | CSAKQGYGTSTDTQYF
TRBV4-2 | CASSQQRDRQQYF
TRBV27 | CASSLSPRQGDLANYGYTF
TRBV10-2 | CASTRGGGAYNEQFF
TRBV5-1 | CASSGGLAGGNNEQFF
TRBV7-9 | CASSERDRGSPLHF
TRBV9 | CASSLGQGRPYEQYF
TRBV28 | CASSPGTGGFISFF
TRBV19 | CASSIGGAGVGELFF
TRBV5-4 | CASSLGNRAWGYTF
TRBV19 | CASSRGAVQETQYF
TRBV11-3 | CASSVTPIWTEWEKLFF
TRBV30 | CAWSGLGNTEAFF
TRBV28 | CASSMLQSGFGGETQYF
TRBV19 | CASTSGGAHEQFF
TRBV15 | CATSRGDGNTIYF
TRBV13 | CASSFWTGGQGSEAFF
TRBV14 | CASSQVAGALLNEQYF
TRBV6-5 | CASRPDRPQETQYF
TRBV19 | CASSRTGVGGELFF
TRBV5-5 | CASSLNQYNSPLHF
TRBV6-5 | CASSRAESYEQYF
TRBV5-1 | CASSLAGQYYGYTF
TRBV9 | CASSGQGGNTGELFF
TRBV21-1 | CASSKGHTSYEQYF
TRBV6-1 | CASSGTGVGEQFF
TRBV15 | CATSRDTYYEQYF
TRBV4-1 | CASSPLGGGGDTQYF
TRBV18 | CASSPGTGGSEQYF
TRBV5-6 | CASSFGANTGELFF
TRBV18 | CASSPLGGGVHQETQYF
TRBV6-4 | CASSDGTSGGNNEQFF
TRBV30 | CAWSINTGANVLTF
TRBV13 | CASSEQGDEQYF
TRBV28 | CASRLRRINEKLFF
TRBV5-1 | CASSSPKLAGSSSTDTQYF
TRBV5-6 | CASSPFGTDYNEQFF
TRBV5-1 | CASSLGTSGWETQYF
TRBV30 | CAWRMGQVDAGELFF
TRBV10-2 | CASRVGLLSRLNTEAFF
TRBV13 | CASSPGAGGLNEQFF
TRBV29-1 | CSVEDRGGYYGYTF
TRBV25-1 | CASSEYTGDGYTF
TRBV5-1 | CASSLGQGREAFF
TRBV7-6 | CASSLVLPGGMGTGELFF